This TCR beta chain was identified in a study of T cell responses to AZD1222 COVID-19 vaccine. General study points: Only a handful of people who got AZD1222 tested seropositive at baseline. Among vaccine-associated CD4 TCRs, coverage spanned spike, with dominance at 160-218 and 743-854. Variant regions that are unmutated are reportedly the target of nearly half of spike-specific TCRs.

The CDR3 extends over 16 amino acids. CDR1 SGHNT and CDR2 YYREEE come from the germline V gene (reference sequence). V gave up 0 bases and J gave up 4 bases; unmatched junction bases: 5. Some clones are missing from TCRdb's copy, which holds only in-frame ones; the method was immunoSEQ multiplex PCR. In the table there are more than 65,000 clones, over 80% of which are singletons. Investigators merged groups given second doses at roughly 4 or roughly 12 weeks. Details on this clone: Its cognate antigen is unknown.

The source material was peripheral blood, sampled 28 days after the second AZD1222 dose. The receptor was derived from an adult who received the AZD1222 COVID-19 vaccine. The chain links TRBV5-4 to TRBJ2-5, with TRBD1 matching 11 bases. The CDR3 sequence: CASSLGGTGGLETQYF. CDR3 coding DNA: TGTGCCAGCAGCTTGGGAGGGACAGGGGGTTTAGAGACCCAGTACTTC.